These 32 T cell receptor beta chains originate from one sample sequenced in a study of blood T cell repertoires in COVID-19 (dated by TCRdb to 2020 to 2021). To prepare the library, the immunoSEQ multiplex PCR assay was applied. TCRdb mirrors the immuneACCESS table, restricted to in-frame sequences. Some clones are absent from its copies; in checked studies, under half trace to an unresolved V gene, and the reason for the others is unknown. The table for this sample lists 200,000 or so clones; 80% to 90% of them were counted only once. Roughly 3% of the sample belongs to the ten largest clones. Sequenced material: PBMCs or T cells enriched from blood (not recorded which). These receptors all stem from a woman younger than 35 in a cohort exposed to, infected with or recovered from COVID-19 (not recorded which).

J is TRBJ1-6 and V is TRBV5-1, with a tentative D call TRBD1 (5 bases). Germline CDR1 is SGHRS and CDR2 is YFSETQ. V gave up 4 bases and J gave up 2 bases, with 10 bases separating them. The CDR3 runs to 15 residues. This CDR3 is CASSADRAYNSPLHF. CDR3 nucleotides: TGCGCCAGCAGCGCTGACAGAGCCTATAATTCACCCCTCCACTTT.

DNA for the CDR3: TGCAGCGTTGTTCCTCCCCAGGTTTACAATGAGCAGTTCTTC. This codes for CSVVPPQVYNEQFF. The chain couples TRBV29-1 to TRBJ2-1; D gene uncertain. The V end was cut by 4 bases, the J end by 4 bases, with 14 bases between. CDR3 length: 14 amino acids. CDR1 is SQVTM, CDR2 ANQGSEA, per germline.

The CDR3 DNA is TGTGCCAGCAGTGAAGTGGGCAGGGGGGAGACCCAGTACTTC. It codes for CASSEVGRGETQYF. The V gene is TRBV6-1, the J gene TRBJ2-5; 7 nucleotides line up with TRBD1. Germline V CDR1 and CDR2: MNHNS, SASEGT. Unmatched junction bases numbered 4, after V lost 1 base and J lost 5 bases. The CDR3 sequence is 14 residues long.

The chain joins TRBV19 to TRBJ2-1; TRBD2 agrees at 8 bases. Germline CDR1 is LNHDA and CDR2 is SQIVND (reference sequence). The CDR3 runs to 17 residues. After removal of 2 bases from V and 2 bases from J, the junction contained 8 bases not matched to a gene. CDR3 nucleotides: TGTGCCAGTAGTATAAGGACTAGCCCGACTCCCTACAATGAGCAGTTCTTC. Translating it yields CASSIRTSPTPYNEQFF.

The V and J genes are TRBV5-8 and TRBJ1-2; TRBD1 is a possible D gene (6 bases). The V gene lost 4 bases and the J gene lost 4 bases, with 14 bases spanning the gap. Germline V CDR1 and CDR2: SGHTS, YDEGEE. CDR3 size: 14 residues. CDR3 sequence (DNA): TGTGCCAGCAGCAACGGACAGAGAGTCTATGGCTACACCTTC. This translates into CASSNGQRVYGYTF. Using reference TRBV5-8 and TRBJ1-2 for the parts outside the CDR3, the full variable domain is EAGVTQSPTHLIKTRGQQATLRCSPISGHTSVYWYQQALGLGLQFLLWYDEGEERNRGNFPPRFSGRQFPNYSSELNVNALELEDSALYLCASSNGQRVYGYTFGSGTRLTVV.

This chain joins TRBV7-8 and TRBJ1-1; D gene ambiguous. The CDR3 runs to 14 residues. Germline V lookup: CDR1 SGHVS, CDR2 FQNEAQ. V was clipped by 1 base and J by 1 base, with 7 bases between them. This CDR3 is CASSLEAANTEAFF. CDR3 DNA: TGTGCCAGCAGCTTAGAGGCGGCGAACACTGAAGCTTTCTTT.

The chain recombines TRBV27 with TRBJ2-1, with TRBD2 identical over 13 bases. The CDR3 spans 14 residues. V dropped 10 bases and J dropped 8; count of bases not matched to a gene: 8. Germline values: CDR1 MNHEY, CDR2 SMNVEV (reference sequence). The CDR3: CATTGLAGADEQFF. The CDR3 DNA reads as TGTGCCACTACCGGACTAGCGGGGGCGGATGAGCAGTTCTTC.

V is TRBV5-3 and J is TRBJ1-2; perhaps TRBD1 as D (6 bases). TRBV5-3 counts as an open reading frame of uncertain function. The V end was cut by 5 bases, the J end by 5 bases, with 13 bases between. The CDR3 has 13 amino acids. CDR3 sequence: CARSRTVPYGYTF. The DNA of the CDR3 is TGTGCCAGAAGTAGGACAGTCCCTTATGGCTACACCTTC.

The rearrangement joins TRBV2 to TRBJ2-1, with 14 bases matching TRBD2. V was pared by 6 bases and J by 4 bases, with 5 bases of the junction left unmatched. The CDR3 has 16 residues. Germline lookup yields CDR1 SNHLY and CDR2 FYNNEI. DNA of the CDR3: TGTGCCAGCAGCGTCGGACTAGCGGGGGGTTACAATGAGCAGTTCTTC. This sequence encodes CASSVGLAGGYNEQFF.

V is TRBV3-1 (or the pseudogene TRBV3-2) and J is TRBJ1-6, with D possibly TRBD1 on 5 matching bases. The germline V gene encodes CDR1 LGHDT and CDR2 YNNKEL (reference sequence). The CDR3 is made up of 18 amino acids. Trimming removed 1 base from V and 0 bases from J, with 13 bases in between. The CDR3 DNA is TGTGCCAGCAGCCAAGCTCTTGACAGCAACTCCTATAATTCACCCCTCCACTTT. Residues: CASSQALDSNSYNSPLHF.

The chain joins TRBV30 to TRBJ1-1, with 7 nucleotides matching TRBD1. V shed 1 base, J shed 4 bases, and the junction held 6 bases outside the gene matches. CDR3 length: 14 residues. Germline CDR1 GTSNPN, CDR2 SVGIG (reference sequence). The CDR3 protein is CAWSGQGVFTEAFF. CDR3 sequence (DNA): TGTGCCTGGAGTGGGCAGGGGGTGTTCACTGAAGCTTTCTTT.

The gene calls are TRBV28 and TRBJ1-1, with TRBD1 as a possible D gene (6 bases). The CDR3 is 16 amino acids. The V and J ends lost 5 bases and 4 bases respectively, with 20 bases between them. Per germline, CDR1 MDHEN and CDR2 SYDVKM. The CDR3 reads CASSPPGRGAGTEAFF. For the CDR3, the DNA is TGTGCCAGCAGTCCCCCGGGGAGGGGGGCTGGCACTGAAGCTTTCTTT.

DNA for the CDR3: TGTGCCAGCAGCTTAGAGGAGAATTCACCCCTCCACTTT. Translating gives CASSLEENSPLHF. This chain joins TRBV7-9 and TRBJ1-6, with no clear D. From germline, CDR1 is SEHNR and CDR2 FQNEAQ (reference sequence). This CDR3 region has 13 residues. Trimming took off 1 base at V and 7 bases at J, with 5 bases between the two ends.

This chain connects TRBV11-2 to TRBJ2-7; 7 bases line up with TRBD1. Per the germline V gene, CDR1 is SGHAT and CDR2 is FQNNGV. There are 15 residues in the CDR3. Trimming removed 5 bases from V and 0 bases from J; junction bases left unmatched: 7. The CDR3 coding sequence is TGTGCCAGCAGCCCAGGGGACAGTAGCTCCTACGAGCAGTACTTC. This encodes CASSPGDSSSYEQYF.

The chain is built from TRBV5-1 and TRBJ1-5, with 9 nucleotides matching TRBD1. V was pared by 4 bases and J by 7 bases, with 6 bases of the junction left unmatched. The CDR3 runs to 14 residues. Per germline, CDR1 SGHRS and CDR2 YFSETQ. CDR3 bases: TGCGCCAGCAGCCGGACAGGGGATGGGCAGCCCCAGCATTTT. Protein sequence: CASSRTGDGQPQHF.

The V and J genes are TRBV6-2 or TRBV6-3 and TRBJ2-2, with 12 bases aligning to TRBD1. The CDR3 sequence is 17 residues long. V dropped 2 bases and J dropped 3; count of bases not matched to a gene: 4. CDR1 is MNHEY and CDR2 is SVGEGT in the germline V gene. CDR3 region: CASSYARDRGHTGELFF. The CDR3 DNA follows: TGTGCCAGCAGTTACGCCCGGGACAGGGGGCACACCGGGGAGCTGTTTTTT.

The chain employs TRBV5-1 and TRBJ2-1, with D possibly being TRBD1 (6 bases). Deletions cut 0 bases from V and 3 bases from J, with 7 bases between. This CDR3 has 14 amino acids. Germline V gives CDR1 SGHRS, CDR2 YFSETQ. CDR3 in amino acids: CASSLVQGYNEQFF. The DNA of the CDR3 is TGCGCCAGCAGCTTGGTACAGGGCTACAATGAGCAGTTCTTC. Supplemented by reference TRBV5-1 and TRBJ2-1, the full variable domain reads KAGVTQTPRYLIKTRGQQVTLSCSPISGHRSVSWYQQTPGQGLQFLFEYFSETQRNKGNFPGRFSGRQFSNSRSEMNVSTLELGDSALYLCASSLVQGYNEQFFGPGTRLTVL.

This chain uses TRBV30 with TRBJ2-7; 10 bases are a match to TRBD2. The CDR3 length is 13 residues. Germline V CDR1 and CDR2: GTSNPN, SVGIG (reference sequence). V trimming: 5 bases; J trimming: 3 bases; junction bases outside the gene matches: 4. The CDR3 DNA is TGTGCCTGGGACGCTAGCGGGAGCTACGAGCAGTACTTC. Its translation is CAWDASGSYEQYF.

This clone was counted once. This chain joins TRBV30 and TRBJ2-1, with TRBD2 matching over 8 bases. Trimming at V came to 0 bases and at J to 3 bases, leaving 4 bases not matched to a gene. Germline CDR1 is GTSNPN and CDR2 is SVGIG (reference sequence). The CDR3 consists of 15 residues. The CDR3 region has the DNA TGTGCCTGGAGTGTACTCGCGGGAGGCTACAATGAGCAGTTCTTC. Its protein product is CAWSVLAGGYNEQFF.

This chain uses TRBV18 with TRBJ2-1; 8 nucleotides match TRBD2. The CDR3 loop spans 14 amino acids. Germline CDR1 KGHSH, CDR2 LQKENI. V dropped 2 bases and J dropped 6; count of bases not matched to a gene: 3. For the CDR3, the DNA is TGTGCCAGCTCACCAGTGACTAGCGCCAATGAGCAGTTCTTC. Protein product: CASSPVTSANEQFF.

J is TRBJ2-5 and V is TRBV5-4; possible D gene TRBD2, 5 bases. The CDR3 extends over 13 amino acids. The ends were cut back, 2 bases at V and 3 bases at J, with 8 bases in the middle. CDR1 and CDR2 (germline): SGHNT, YYREEE (reference sequence). CDR3 region: CASSFGLEETQYF. As DNA, the CDR3 is TGTGCCAGCAGCTTCGGACTTGAAGAGACCCAGTACTTC.

J is TRBJ2-7 and V is TRBV19; 9 nucleotides agree with TRBD1. V gave up 4 bases and J gave up 0 bases; unmatched junction bases: 7. The germline V gene encodes CDR1 LNHDA and CDR2 SQIVND (reference sequence). The CDR3 contains 16 residues. The CDR3 region has the DNA TGTGCCAGTAGTACTCCCACAGGGGGCGTCTCCTACGAGCAGTACTTC. Protein sequence: CASSTPTGGVSYEQYF.

The V and J genes are TRBV11-3 and TRBJ1-6; D is possibly TRBD1 (5 bases). V gave up 2 bases and J gave up 7 bases, with 12 bases separating them. This CDR3 contains 15 residues. The V gene's germline CDR1 is SGHNT and CDR2 YENEEA. The CDR3 is CASSLLEGSNSPLHF. CDR3 nucleotides: TGTGCCAGCAGCTTACTGGAGGGGAGCAATTCACCCCTCCACTTT.

The chain has TRBV19 and TRBJ1-2; TRBD1 is a possible D gene (6 bases). Trimming took off 4 bases at V and 2 bases at J, with 14 bases between the two ends. Germline V lookup: CDR1 LNHDA, CDR2 SQIVND (reference sequence). This CDR3 is 15 amino acids long. CDR3: CASSKDPGHNYGYTF. Here the CDR3 DNA reads TGTGCCAGTAGTAAGGACCCGGGACACAACTATGGCTACACCTTC.

The CDR3 region has the DNA TGTGCCACCACAAAGATCTCCACTGAAGCTTTCTTT. Protein sequence: CATTKISTEAFF. This chain connects TRBV6-5 to TRBJ1-1; D gene unclear. V lost 10 bases, J lost 4 bases, and 13 bases lay in between. Germline V gives CDR1 MNHEY, CDR2 SVGAGI. This CDR3 region has 12 residues.

This chain connects TRBV7-6 to TRBJ1-4; 7 nucleotides agree with TRBD1. The ends lost 1 base at V and 5 bases at J; junction bases unmatched: 1. This CDR3 spans 14 amino acids. Germline V lookup: CDR1 SGHVS, CDR2 FNYEAQ. CDR3 region: CASSLGQGNEKLFF. As DNA, the CDR3 is TGTGCCAGCAGCTTAGGACAGGGCAATGAAAAACTGTTTTTT.

V is TRBV10-3 and J is TRBJ2-1; TRBD1 agrees at 9 bases. From germline, CDR1 is ENHRY and CDR2 SYGVKD. This CDR3 is 17 amino acids long. V lost 5 bases to trimming and J lost 6 bases; unmatched junction nucleotides: 14. The CDR3 sequence is CAISPGTGIRAGNEQFF. In DNA form, the CDR3 reads TGTGCCATCAGTCCCGGGACAGGGATTCGGGCGGGCAATGAGCAGTTCTTC.

The rearrangement joins TRBV28 to TRBJ1-6; D gene uncertain. Per the germline V gene, CDR1 is MDHEN and CDR2 is SYDVKM. The V gene lost 3 bases and the J gene lost 6 bases, with 18 bases spanning the gap. The CDR3 has 17 residues. The CDR3 sequence: CASSFSPEELSNSPLHF. In nucleotides, the CDR3 is TGTGCCAGCAGTTTCTCCCCTGAGGAGTTAAGTAATTCACCCCTCCACTTT.

The rearrangement joins TRBV28 to TRBJ1-1; a weak D match, TRBD1 (5 bases). Trimming cost V 6 bases and J 8 bases, with 16 bases left between them. The CDR3 is 13 amino acids. The germline gives CDR1 MDHEN, CDR2 SYDVKM. The CDR3 sequence is CASRGGLGGEAFF. DNA of the CDR3: TGTGCCAGCAGGGGGGGACTGGGAGGAGAAGCTTTCTTT. The complete variable domain, with remaining parts taken from reference TRBV28 and TRBJ1-1, reads DVKVTQSSRYLVKRTGEKVFLECVQDMDHENMFWYRQDPGLGLRLIYFSYDVKMKEKGDIPEGYSVSREKKERFSLILESASTNQTSMYLCASRGGLGGEAFFGQGTRLTVV.

The rearrangement joins TRBV2 to TRBJ2-2, with D perhaps matching TRBD2 (5 bases). Between the trimmed V and J ends, which lost 6 bases and 2 bases, there was a span of 19 bases. This CDR3 contains 17 residues. The germline V gene has CDR1 SNHLY and CDR2 FYNNEI. As DNA, the CDR3 is TGTGCCAGCAGGGGGATGCCGAGGGCCTCTAACACCGGGGAGCTGTTTTTT. This encodes CASRGMPRASNTGELFF.

V gene TRBV7-8 combines with J gene TRBJ1-2, with 10 bases matching TRBD1. Germline CDR1 is SGHVS and CDR2 is FQNEAQ. This CDR3 region has 17 residues. Germline trimming cut 3 bases from V and 3 bases from J; bases unmatched to any gene: 10. The CDR3: CASSFHRDRGFYYGYTF. In nucleotides, the CDR3 is TGTGCCAGCAGCTTCCACCGGGACAGGGGCTTCTACTATGGCTACACCTTC.

The V gene is TRBV4-1, the J gene TRBJ2-5; 9 nucleotides match TRBD1. The V gene end was trimmed by 3 bases and the J gene end by 4 bases; junction bases not matched to a gene: 9. This CDR3 region has 16 residues. The germline CDR1 and CDR2 sequences are MGHRA and YSYEKL. The CDR3 sequence: CASSHQTTGGRETQYF. The DNA of the CDR3 is TGCGCCAGCAGCCACCAGACGACAGGGGGGAGAGAGACCCAGTACTTC.